A selection of T cell receptor beta chains follows, all from one sample in a study of PD-1 blockade in classical Hodgkin lymphoma. The table came from immunoSEQ multiplex PCR; TCRdb's copy has only in-frame clones and leaves some out. The sample comprises about 94,000 clones, nearly 90% of which are singletons, and about 10% rests with the top ten. This specimen was peripheral blood mononuclear cells (PBMCs), taken before the second cycle of nivolumab. These receptors were taken from a human donor with classical Hodgkin lymphoma. Each CDR3 is given with its conserved first and last residue. The D gene is left open where the match is weak. Clone size is given for some rows only: seen once, a few or many times, or a class if the clone is expanded.

TRBJ1-5 NA NA TRBV19 15 CASSMSGYSNQPQHF TGTGCCAGTAGTATGTCCGGTTATAGCAATCAGCCCCAGCATTTT
TRBJ2-1 NA TRBD2 TRBV2 15 CASQGLAGGFGEQFF TGTGCCAGCCAGGGACTAGCGGGAGGCTTCGGTGAGCAGTTCTTC
TRBJ2-5 NA NA TRBV6-1 14 CASRMDIPQETQYF TGTGCCAGCAGGATGGACATCCCCCAAGAGACCCAGTACTTC
TRBJ2-1 NA TRBD2 TRBV4-2 14 CASSQGGTSGKQFF TGTGCCAGCAGCCAAGGCGGGACTAGCGGGAAGCAGTTCTTC
TRBJ2-5 NA NA TRBV11-2 17 CASSFWYGETYQETQYF TGTGCCAGCAGCTTTTGGTATGGGGAGACGTACCAAGAGACCCAGTACTTC
TRBJ2-1 once TRBD2 TRBV5-1 15 CASSQLAGGGNEQFF TGCGCCAGCAGCCAACTAGCGGGAGGAGGGAATGAGCAGTTCTTC
TRBJ2-2 NA NA TRBV7-6 13 CASSLGVAGELFF TGTGCCAGCAGCTTAGGGGTTGCCGGGGAGCTGTTTTTT
TRBJ1-6 NA NA TRBV27 14 CASSLGGSGSPLHF TGTGCCAGCAGTTTAGGTGGTTCGGGATCACCCCTCCACTTT
TRBJ1-3 NA NA TRBV28 15 CASSLYRDSGNTIYF TGTGCCAGCAGTTTATACAGGGACTCTGGAAACACCATATATTTT
TRBJ1-1 once NA TRBV27 14 CASSFLGVNTEAFF TGTGCCAGCAGTTTTCTTGGGGTGAACACTGAAGCTTTCTTT
TRBJ1-2 medium-sized NA TRBV4-1 15 CASSQGFDTNYGYTF TGCGCCAGCAGCCAGGGGTTTGACACCAACTATGGCTACACCTTC
TRBJ1-5 NA TRBD1 TRBV19 15 CASSTGTDYNQPQHF TGTGCCAGTAGTACCGGGACAGACTACAATCAGCCCCAGCATTTT
TRBJ2-2 NA NA TRBV5-1 13 CASSFGQNGELFF TGCGCCAGCAGCTTCGGGCAGAACGGGGAGCTGTTTTTT
TRBJ2-6 once NA TRBV15 16 CATSRDRAAGANVLTF TGTGCCACCAGCAGAGATCGGGCGGCTGGGGCCAACGTCCTGACTTTC
TRBJ2-1 NA NA TRBV7-9 16 CASSFSRGGYYNEQFF TGTGCCAGCAGCTTTTCAAGAGGAGGTTACTACAATGAGCAGTTCTTC
TRBJ2-6 NA TRBD2 TRBV28 15 CASSPTSAGANVLTF TGTGCCAGCAGTCCTACTAGCGCTGGGGCCAACGTCCTGACTTTC
TRBJ2-2 NA NA TRBV2 13 CASSERWAGELFF TGTGCCAGCAGTGAAAGGTGGGCCGGGGAGCTGTTTTTT
TRBJ2-1 NA TRBD2 TRBV27 17 CASSPISASGGGNEQFF TGTGCCAGCAGTCCGATATCCGCTAGCGGGGGGGGGAATGAGCAGTTCTTC
TRBJ1-3 NA NA TRBV7-2 14 CASSQGGAGNTIYF TGTGCCAGCAGCCAGGGTGGAGCAGGAAACACCATATATTTT
TRBJ2-7 NA TRBD1 TRBV7-2 15 CASSYRGNPSYEQYF TGTGCCAGCAGCTACAGGGGGAACCCCTCCTACGAGCAGTACTTC
TRBJ2-2 NA NA TRBV14 16 CASSPDVQRNTGELFF TGTGCCAGCAGCCCGGACGTTCAGAGAAACACCGGGGAGCTGTTTTTT
TRBJ1-5 NA NA TRBV2 16 CASSEASGQSNQPQHF TGTGCCAGCAGTGAAGCCTCAGGACAGTCTAATCAGCCCCAGCATTTT
TRBJ2-5 NA NA TRBV6-1 12 CASSDRVETQYF TGTGCCAGCAGTGACAGGGTGGAGACCCAGTACTTC
TRBJ2-3 NA NA TRBV25-1 16 CASSEPSAGPTDTQYF TGTGCCAGCAGTGAACCCAGCGCGGGGCCCACAGATACGCAGTATTTT
TRBJ2-2 NA NA TRBV5-1 14 CASSLMTPTGELFF TGCGCCAGCAGCTTGATGACGCCCACCGGGGAGCTGTTTTTT
TRBJ2-7 NA TRBD1 TRBV4-1 15 CASSRTGQGNYEQYF TGCGCCAGCAGCCGCACGGGACAGGGTAACTACGAGCAGTACTTC
TRBJ1-2 NA NA TRBV18 16 CASSPEGRGAIYGYTF TGTGCCAGCTCACCAGAAGGGCGCGGGGCTATTTATGGCTACACCTTC
TRBJ2-2 once NA TRBV6-5 14 CASRKTGRAGELFF TGTGCCAGCAGGAAGACAGGGAGGGCCGGGGAGCTGTTTTTT
TRBJ2-3 once NA TRBV7-2 15 CASTEGVVSTDTQYF TGTGCCAGCACCGAGGGTGTAGTTAGCACAGATACGCAGTATTTT
TRBJ2-7 NA TRBD2 TRBV27 16 CASSLSGLAGIYEQYF TGTGCCAGCAGTTTATCGGGACTAGCGGGGATCTACGAGCAGTACTTC
TRBJ2-7 NA TRBD2 TRBV28 18 CASSSPTTLAGGDYEQYF TGTGCCAGCAGCAGTCCCACTACACTAGCGGGGGGCGATTACGAGCAGTACTTC
TRBJ1-5 NA TRBD1 TRBV28 14 CASSFLTGPQPQHF TGTGCCAGCAGTTTTCTGACAGGGCCTCAGCCCCAGCATTTT
TRBJ2-7 NA NA TRBV6-1 14 CASSAFRFPYEQYF TGTGCCAGCAGTGCGTTCCGGTTCCCCTACGAGCAGTACTTC
TRBJ2-2 NA NA TRBV5-4 17 CASSFFQRGFLTGELFF TGTGCCAGCAGCTTCTTTCAACGAGGGTTTCTCACCGGGGAGCTGTTTTTT
TRBJ1-1 NA NA TRBV7-9 14 CASSSAGFGTEAFF TGTGCCAGCAGCTCGGCGGGGTTCGGCACTGAAGCTTTCTTT
TRBJ1-1 NA NA TRBV4-1 15 CASSQERGMNTEAFF TGCGCCAGCAGCCAAGAACGGGGCATGAACACTGAAGCTTTCTTT
TRBJ1-2 NA TRBD1 TRBV9 16 CASSSGGDRVVHGYTF TGTGCCAGCAGCTCCGGCGGGGACAGGGTTGTACATGGCTACACCTTC
TRBJ2-6 NA NA TRBV6-1 17 CASSEAIRAAGANVLTF TGTGCCAGCAGTGAAGCTATTAGGGCTGCTGGGGCCAACGTCCTGACTTTC
TRBJ2-1 NA NA TRBV7-9 14 CASSSRDNYNEQFF TGTGCCAGCAGCTCACGGGACAACTACAATGAGCAGTTCTTC
TRBJ1-4 NA NA TRBV25-1 15 CASSESGFSNEKLFF TGTGCCAGCAGTGAATCTGGGTTTTCTAATGAAAAACTGTTTTTT
TRBJ2-7 NA TRBD1 TRBV5-4 14 CASSLEGARYEQYF TGTGCCAGCAGCTTGGAGGGGGCCCGCTACGAGCAGTACTTC
TRBJ2-5 NA NA TRBV4-1 14 CASSQEDRQETQYF TGCGCCAGCAGCCAAGAGGACAGACAAGAGACCCAGTACTTC
TRBJ2-7 NA NA TRBV5-8 16 CASSPGGGSGSYEQYF TGTGCCAGCAGCCCCGGAGGGGGATCTGGCTCCTACGAGCAGTACTTC
TRBJ2-5 NA NA TRBV20-1 11 CSGRTVETQYF TGCAGTGGGAGGACAGTTGAGACCCAGTACTTC
TRBJ2-1 NA TRBD2 TRBV7-9 15 CASSLSGGAGNEQFF TGTGCCAGCAGCCTTAGCGGGGGGGCCGGCAATGAGCAGTTCTTC
TRBJ2-2 NA NA TRBV11-2 18 CASSLAAFTGANTGELFF TGTGCCAGCAGCTTAGCCGCGTTCACGGGGGCGAACACCGGGGAGCTGTTTTTT
TRBJ2-7 NA TRBD1 TRBV18 14 CASSPGTGAYEQYF TGTGCCAGCTCACCAGGGACAGGGGCCTACGAGCAGTACTTC
TRBJ1-3 NA NA TRBV7-8 16 CASSLVVASSGNTIYF TGTGCCAGCAGCTTAGTGGTGGCGAGCTCTGGAAACACCATATATTTT
TRBJ2-7 many NA TRBV2 12 CASIPGPYEQYF TGTGCCAGCATCCCAGGGCCCTACGAGCAGTACTTC
TRBJ2-7 NA NA TRBV9 15 CASSVGTSFGYEQYF TGTGCCAGCAGCGTCGGTACTAGTTTTGGATACGAGCAGTACTTC
TRBJ2-1 NA NA TRBV6-1 17 CASSEPGRGLGSGEQFF TGTGCCAGCAGTGAGCCGGGTCGTGGGCTAGGGTCTGGCGAGCAGTTCTTC
TRBJ2-1 NA NA TRBV27 17 CASSLSVPSESYNEQFF TGTGCCAGCAGTTTATCGGTCCCTAGCGAATCCTACAATGAGCAGTTCTTC
TRBJ1-6 NA NA TRBV6-5 14 CASSPGYDNSPLHF TGTGCCAGCAGTCCAGGGTACGATAATTCACCCCTCCACTTT
TRBJ1-5 NA NA TRBV27 13 CASSLSANQPQHF TGTGCCAGCAGTTTATCCGCGAATCAGCCCCAGCATTTT
TRBJ1-2 NA NA TRBV2 14 CATVNPTVTDGYTF TGTGCCACCGTAAACCCCACGGTAACAGATGGCTACACCTTC
TRBJ2-1 NA NA TRBV9 15 CASSPGGTTLNEQFF TGTGCCAGCAGCCCAGGGGGGACTACTCTCAATGAGCAGTTCTTC
TRBJ1-5 NA NA TRBV7-9 15 CASSLDGGSNQPQHF TGTGCCAGCAGCTTAGACGGAGGCAGCAATCAGCCCCAGCATTTT
TRBJ2-7 NA NA TRBV11-2 13 CASSLKIDYEQYF TGTGCCAGCAGCTTAAAAATCGACTACGAGCAGTACTTC
TRBJ2-7 NA NA TRBV6-6 11 CASGANSEQYF TGTGCCAGCGGAGCCAATAGCGAGCAGTACTTC
TRBJ2-3 NA NA TRBV5-1 14 CASSLARRTDTQYF TGCGCCAGCAGCTTGGCCAGACGCACAGATACGCAGTATTTT